Below, one TCR beta chain is given with its context. Its antigen remains unidentified. No much larger clonotype is one base removed from it; base qualities were not supplied. These data are taken from a study of T cell responses to AZD1222 COVID-19 vaccine (dated by TCRdb to 2020 to 2022). The study in broad terms: TCR sequencing was performed for about 250 trial participants, of whom around 200 were given two doses of AZD1222 and some 26 were given two doses of MenACWY control vaccine. Trial participants were enrolled by age into 18-55, 56-69 and 70-plus year subgroups, with 148, 28 and 57 TCR-sequenced participants respectively. Paper-wide results and their limitations: After two AZD1222 doses, both the breadth and the depth of spike-specific TCRs were significantly higher than at day 0 and than in MenACWY recipients. The whole spike protein was spanned by vaccine-associated CD4 TCRs, and dominant responses were seen in regions 160-218 and 743-854. Conclusions about previously exposed vaccinees are limited because only six or seven AZD1222 recipients were SARS-CoV-2 seropositive at baseline. Most participants were white British and females outnumbered males, and the authors suggested that clonal diversity may have been underestimated. No day 14 peak-response samples were available, so repertoires were characterized only after the peak T cell response. In the small 56-69-year group, the increase in depth fell short of significance, most likely because of low power. Nearly half of unique spike-specific TCRs reportedly recognized epitopes outside regions mutated in the B.1.351 and B.1.1.7 variants.

Explained via the paper, the time point label denotes: about 28 days (+/-7) after the second vaccine dose. AZD1222 recipients with second doses at about 4 weeks or about 12 weeks were pooled, because spike-specific TCR depth and breadth did not differ between schedules. Vaccinee samples were obtained from the UK trials COV001 and COV002, which included a single-blind randomized controlled phase 2/3 trial of AZD1222 (ChAdOx1 nCoV-19) in healthy adults. For TCRbeta chain sequencing, PBMC samples were collected from trial participants at day 0 and at day 28 after the second dose. From V the trimming removes 4 bases and from J it removes 0 bases, while the gene matches leave 4 bases of the junction unaccounted for. Including cysteine and phenylalanine, the CDR3 has 16 amino acids. The read is trimmed to its CDR3 DNA, 48 bases read in frame from base 1. In the germline V gene, CDR1 corresponds to SGHDT and CDR2 to YYEEEE.

The CDR3 regions of human TCRbeta chains were analyzed by immunosequencing. The paper's data handling went like this. TCRs in the repertoires were matched against a reference library of SARS-CoV-2-specific TCRs that had been generated with the MIRA antigen-specificity platform. Breadth was defined as the fraction of unique TCRs that were SARS-CoV-2-associated, and depth was defined as the fraction of total T cells that were SARS-CoV-2-associated. Using the MIRA data, each spike-specific TCR was mapped to the spike region that the TCR reacts to and placed in a CD4 or CD8 class. Log10-transformed breadth and depth values were compared by one-way ANOVA with Sidak's multiple comparisons tests. Held by TCRdb, this immuneACCESS table contains in-frame sequences only and omits some clones. Under half of the omission traces to an unresolved V gene where checked; the cause of the rest is unknown. The V and J calls and clone size come from that table; D and trimming were worked out from the DNA. This sample has about 59,000 clones in its table, and about 88% of those were observed once. 5.5% to 7% of the sample is held by the ten biggest clonotypes.

The chain is assembled from TRBV5-6 and TRBJ2-6, with 7 central nucleotides matching TRBD1. The TCR comes from an adult who received the AZD1222 COVID-19 vaccine. Sequenced here: peripheral blood, sampled 28 days after the second AZD1222 dose. The nucleotides are TGTGCCAGCAGCAGAGACAGGGCCTCTGGGGCCAACGTCCTGACTTTC. This translates into CASSRDRASGANVLTF. Where the CDR3 stops, the reference TRBV5-6 and TRBJ2-6 genes take over; the full variable domain is DAGVTQSPTHLIKTRGQQVTLRCSPKSGHDTVSWYQQALGQGPQFIFQYYEEEERQRGNFPDRFSGHQFPNYSSELNVNALLLGDSALYLCASSRDRASGANVLTFGAGSRLTVL.